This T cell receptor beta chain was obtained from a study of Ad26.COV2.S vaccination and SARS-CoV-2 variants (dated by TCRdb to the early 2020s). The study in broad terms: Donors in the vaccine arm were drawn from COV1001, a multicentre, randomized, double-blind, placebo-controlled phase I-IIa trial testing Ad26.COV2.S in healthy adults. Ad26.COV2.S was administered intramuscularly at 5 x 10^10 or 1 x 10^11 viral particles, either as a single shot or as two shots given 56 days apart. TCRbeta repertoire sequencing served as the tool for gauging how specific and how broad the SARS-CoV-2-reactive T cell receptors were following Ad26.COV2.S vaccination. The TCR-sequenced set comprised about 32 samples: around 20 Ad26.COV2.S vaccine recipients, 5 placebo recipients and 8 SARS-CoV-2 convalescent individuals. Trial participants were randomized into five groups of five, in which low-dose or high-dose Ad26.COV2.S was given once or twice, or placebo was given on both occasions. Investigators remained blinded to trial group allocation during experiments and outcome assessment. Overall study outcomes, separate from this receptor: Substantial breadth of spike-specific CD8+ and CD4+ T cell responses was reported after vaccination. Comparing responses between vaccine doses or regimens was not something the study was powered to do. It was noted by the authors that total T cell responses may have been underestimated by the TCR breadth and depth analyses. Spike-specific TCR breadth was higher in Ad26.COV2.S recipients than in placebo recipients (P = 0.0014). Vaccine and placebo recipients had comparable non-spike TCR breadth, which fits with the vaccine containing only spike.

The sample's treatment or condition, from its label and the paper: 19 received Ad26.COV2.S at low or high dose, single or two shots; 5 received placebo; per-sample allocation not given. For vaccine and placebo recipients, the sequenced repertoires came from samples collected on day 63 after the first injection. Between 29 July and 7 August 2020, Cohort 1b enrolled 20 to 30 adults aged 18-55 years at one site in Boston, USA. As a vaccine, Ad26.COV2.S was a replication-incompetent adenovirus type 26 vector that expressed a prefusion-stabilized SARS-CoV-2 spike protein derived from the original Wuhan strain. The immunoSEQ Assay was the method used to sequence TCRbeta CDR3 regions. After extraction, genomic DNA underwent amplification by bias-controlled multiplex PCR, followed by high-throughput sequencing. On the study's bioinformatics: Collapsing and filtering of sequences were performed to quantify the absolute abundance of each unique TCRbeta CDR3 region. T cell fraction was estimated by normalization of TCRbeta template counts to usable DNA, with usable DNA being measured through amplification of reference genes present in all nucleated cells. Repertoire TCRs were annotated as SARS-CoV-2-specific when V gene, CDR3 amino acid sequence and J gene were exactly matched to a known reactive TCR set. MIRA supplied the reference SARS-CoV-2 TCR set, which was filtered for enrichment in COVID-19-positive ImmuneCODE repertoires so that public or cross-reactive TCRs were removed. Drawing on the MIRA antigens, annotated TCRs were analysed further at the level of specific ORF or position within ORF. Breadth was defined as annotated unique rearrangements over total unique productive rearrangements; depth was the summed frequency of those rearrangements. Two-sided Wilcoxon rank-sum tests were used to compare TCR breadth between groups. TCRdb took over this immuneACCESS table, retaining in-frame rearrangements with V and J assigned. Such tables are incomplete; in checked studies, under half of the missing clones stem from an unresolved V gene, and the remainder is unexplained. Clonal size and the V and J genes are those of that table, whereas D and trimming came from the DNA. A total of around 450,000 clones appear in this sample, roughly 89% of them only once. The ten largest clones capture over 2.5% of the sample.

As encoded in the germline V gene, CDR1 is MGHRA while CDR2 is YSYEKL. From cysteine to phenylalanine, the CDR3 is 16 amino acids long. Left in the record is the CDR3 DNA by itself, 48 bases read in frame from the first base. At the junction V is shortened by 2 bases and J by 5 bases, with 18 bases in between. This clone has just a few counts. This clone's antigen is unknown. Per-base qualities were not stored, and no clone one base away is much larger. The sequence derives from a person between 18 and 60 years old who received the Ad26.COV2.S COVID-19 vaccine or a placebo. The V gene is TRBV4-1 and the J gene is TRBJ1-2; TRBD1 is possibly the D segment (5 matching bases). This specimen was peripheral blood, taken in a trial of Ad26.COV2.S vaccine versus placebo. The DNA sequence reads TGCGCCAGCAGCCAACCTGGAGGGTCCGGGGCTTATGGCTACACCTTC. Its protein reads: CASSQPGGSGAYGYTF.